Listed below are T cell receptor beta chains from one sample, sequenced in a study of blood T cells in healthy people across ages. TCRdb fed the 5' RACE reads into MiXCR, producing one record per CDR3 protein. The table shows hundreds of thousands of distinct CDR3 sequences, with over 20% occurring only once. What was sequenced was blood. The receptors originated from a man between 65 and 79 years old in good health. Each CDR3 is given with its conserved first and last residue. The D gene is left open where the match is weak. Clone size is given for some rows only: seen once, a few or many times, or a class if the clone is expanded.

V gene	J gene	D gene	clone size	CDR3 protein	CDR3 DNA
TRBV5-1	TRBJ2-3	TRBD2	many	CASSLELGRDPTDTQYF	TGCGCCAGCAGCTTGGAATTGGGGAGGGATCCCACAGATACGCAGTATTTT
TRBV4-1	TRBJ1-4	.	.	CASSQHRDYKGEKLFF	TGCGCCAGCAGCCAACACCGGGACTACAAAGGGGAAAAACTGTTTTTT
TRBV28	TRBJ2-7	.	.	CASSFPTTSSYEQYF	TGTGCCAGCAGTTTCCCCACTACGAGCTCCTACGAGCAGTACTTC
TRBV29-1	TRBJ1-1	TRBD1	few	CSVGTGQNTEAFF	TGCAGCGTAGGGACAGGGCAGAACACTGAAGCTTTCTTT
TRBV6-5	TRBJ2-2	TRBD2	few	CASKGLAAGELFF	TGTGCCAGCAAGGGACTAGCCGCCGGGGAGCTGTTTTTT
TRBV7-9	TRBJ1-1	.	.	CASSFPPLRPANTEAFF	TGTGCCAGCAGCTTTCCCCCACTCCGCCCGGCGAACACTGAAGCTTTCTTT
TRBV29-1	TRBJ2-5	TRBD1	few	CSATGVEETQYF	TGCAGCGCGACAGGGGTTGAGGAGACCCAGTACTTC
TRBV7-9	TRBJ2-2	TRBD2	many	CASSLGTSGNTGELFF	TGTGCCAGCAGCTTAGGGACTAGCGGGAACACCGGGGAGCTGTTTTTT
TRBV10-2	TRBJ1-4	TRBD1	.	CASNTGDNEKLFF	TGCGCCAGCAACACAGGGGATAATGAAAAACTGTTTTTT
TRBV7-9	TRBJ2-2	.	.	CASSYRVGTGELFF	TGTGCCAGCAGCTACAGGGTTGGGACCGGGGAGCTGTTTTTT
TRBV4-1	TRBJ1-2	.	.	CASSQVATTANGYTF	TGCGCCAGCAGCCAAGTGGCTACAACCGCTAATGGCTACACCTTC
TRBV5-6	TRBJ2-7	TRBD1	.	CASSLRSTGGVYEQYF	TGTGCCAGCAGCCTGCGGTCGACAGGGGGCGTATACGAGCAGTACTTC
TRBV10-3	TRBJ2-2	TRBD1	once	CAARRNDRGLNTGELFF	TGTGCCGCAAGAAGAAATGACAGGGGGCTGAACACCGGGGAGCTGTTTTTT
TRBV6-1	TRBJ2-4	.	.	CASSENGGLISTGQNIQYF	TGTGCCAGCAGCGAAAACGGTGGCCTTATTTCGACAGGTCAAAACATTCAGTACTTC
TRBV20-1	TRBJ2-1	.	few	CSAREPTSSYNEQFF	TGCAGTGCTAGAGAGCCGACGAGCTCCTACAATGAGCAGTTCTTC
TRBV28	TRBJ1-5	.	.	CAGTGGRGQQPQHF	TGTGCCGGGACTGGGGGGAGGGGTCAACAGCCCCAGCATTTT
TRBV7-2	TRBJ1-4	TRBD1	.	CASRGDREGEEKLFF	TGTGCCAGCAGGGGTGACAGGGAAGGGGAGGAAAAACTGTTTTTT
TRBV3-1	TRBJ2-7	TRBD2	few	CASSHERETSYEQYF	TGTGCCAGCAGCCATGAGCGGGAGACCTCCTACGAGCAGTACTTC
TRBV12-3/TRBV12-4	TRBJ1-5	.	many	CASNTGIYSNQPQHF	TGTGCCAGCAACACGGGGATTTATAGCAATCAGCCCCAGCATTTT
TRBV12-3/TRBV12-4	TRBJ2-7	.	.	CASSLGPGLYEQYF	TGTGCCAGCAGTTTAGGTCCGGGTCTCTACGAGCAGTACTTC
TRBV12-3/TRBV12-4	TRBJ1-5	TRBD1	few	CASSRQGVQPQHF	TGTGCCAGCAGTAGACAGGGAGTTCAGCCCCAGCATTTT
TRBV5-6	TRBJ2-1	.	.	CASRLGNNEQFF	TGTGCCAGCAGATTGGGAAACAATGAGCAGTTCTTC
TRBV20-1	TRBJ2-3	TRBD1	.	CSAKGQGHDTQYF	TGCAGTGCTAAAGGACAGGGCCACGATACGCAGTATTTT
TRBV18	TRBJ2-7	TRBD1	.	CASSPLAGTASYEQYF	TGTGCCAGCTCACCACTAGCCGGGACAGCGTCCTACGAGCAGTACTTC
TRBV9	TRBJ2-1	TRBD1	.	CASSAGQGANNEQFF	TGTGCCAGCAGCGCTGGACAGGGGGCGAACAATGAGCAGTTCTTC